The 20 T cell receptor beta chains listed next were all sequenced from one sample in a study of TIL therapy for anti-PD-1-resistant metastatic lung cancer. The immunoSEQ assay was v3. Assay: immunoSEQ multiplex PCR; the TCRdb copy retains only in-frame clones and omits some. Of 8,000 to 9,500 clones detected, approximately 80% appear once; the ten largest clones hold about an eighth. The time point denotes: pre-treatment sample, taken before nivolumab and TIL therapy. The tumor samples were excised metastases, mostly pleural nodules or supraclavicular lymph nodes. The source was tumor tissue, collected at baseline. These receptors came from a person aged 25-79 years with non-small cell lung cancer.

The rearrangement uses TRBV4-2 and TRBJ1-2; 12 bases are a match to TRBD1. Germline CDR1 and CDR2: LGHNA and YNFKEQ. Trimming at V came to 3 bases and at J to 8 bases, leaving 10 bases not matched to a gene. The length of the CDR3 is 16 residues. CDR3 amino acids: CASSQPQGQGAEGYTF. CDR3 sequence (DNA): TGTGCCAGCAGCCAGCCCCAGGGACAGGGGGCGGAAGGCTACACCTTC.

This rearrangement joins TRBV7-2 to TRBJ1-2; 8 bases are shared with TRBD1. This CDR3 contains 15 residues. With 3 bases clipped from V and 4 bases from J, the junction kept 7 bases outside the gene matches. Germline V gene lookup returns CDR1 SGHTA and CDR2 FQGNSA. CDR3: CASSFMGQEAYGYTF. In nucleotides, the CDR3 is TGTGCCAGCAGCTTTATGGGACAGGAAGCCTATGGCTACACCTTC.

The chain links TRBV21-1 to TRBJ2-5; the table calls TRBD2, which could not be checked here. TRBV21-1 is given as a pseudogene. The CDR3 covers 16 residues. This CDR3 reads CASTIPGLPYQETQYF. CDR3 bases: TGTGCCAGCACCATACCGGGACTACCGTACCAAGAGACCCAGTACTTC.

The chain employs TRBV4-3 and TRBJ2-3; either TRBD1 or TRBD2 may supply D (5 bases each). V was clipped by 2 bases and J by 6 bases, with 15 bases between them. The length of the CDR3 is 15 residues. Germline V gene sequence: CDR1 LGHNA, CDR2 YSLEER. CDR3 sequence: CASSQTGPPPDTQYF. As DNA, the CDR3 is TGCGCCAGCAGCCAAACGGGACCGCCCCCGGATACGCAGTATTTT.

The genes are TRBV5-5 and TRBJ2-5; tentative D call: TRBD2 (6 bases). The CDR3 spans 15 residues. Germline V lookup: CDR1 SGHKS, CDR2 YYEKEE (reference sequence). V was pared by 3 bases and J by 2 bases, with 14 bases between. The CDR3 sequence: CASSWSGSPQETQYF. The CDR3 DNA reads TGTGCCAGCAGCTGGTCCGGGAGCCCTCAAGAGACCCAGTACTTC.

The V gene is TRBV28, the J gene TRBJ2-3, with 10 positions matching TRBD2. Germline V gene lookup returns CDR1 MDHEN and CDR2 SYDVKM. V shed 2 bases, J shed 3 bases, and the junction held 2 bases outside the gene matches. CDR3 size: 15 residues. The CDR3 DNA sequence: TGTGCCAGCAGTTTACTAGCGGGAGAGACAGATACGCAGTATTTT. This codes for CASSLLAGETDTQYF. The full variable domain, completed using reference TRBV28 and TRBJ2-3, is DVKVTQSSRYLVKRTGEKVFLECVQDMDHENMFWYRQDPGLGLRLIYFSYDVKMKEKGDIPEGYSVSREKKERFSLILESASTNQTSMYLCASSLLAGETDTQYFGPGTRLTVL.

The chain is built from TRBV14 and TRBJ2-1; D may be TRBD2 (5 bases). Germline CDR1 reads SGHDN; CDR2 reads FVKESK. CDR3 length: 17 amino acids. V lost 1 base, J lost 0 bases, and 13 bases lay in between. CDR3 DNA sequence: TGTGCCAGCAGCCAAGCCACGGGGTTCAGCTCCTACAATGAGCAGTTCTTC. It specifies CASSQATGFSSYNEQFF.

With regard to this clone: The same CDR3 arises from other DNA sequences in this sample as well. The gene calls are TRBV7-9 and TRBJ1-1; 7 nucleotides match TRBD1. Germline trimming cut 5 bases from V and 3 bases from J; bases unmatched to any gene: 3. Germline loops: CDR1 SEHNR, CDR2 FQNEAQ (reference sequence). CDR3 size: 13 residues. This CDR3 reads CASSLTGDTEAFF. The CDR3 coding sequence is TGTGCCAGCAGCCTAACAGGGGACACTGAAGCTTTCTTT.

The V gene is TRBV11-2, the J gene TRBJ2-2; D call uncertain. CDR3 length: 12 residues. Germline V lookup: CDR1 SGHAT, CDR2 FQNNGV. V lost 0 bases and J lost 5, with 1 base in between. The CDR3 region has the DNA TGTGCCAGCAGCTTAGAGACCGGGGAGCTGTTTTTT. Encoded protein: CASSLETGELFF.

The chain recombines TRBV4-1 with TRBJ2-7; 9 nucleotides agree with TRBD1. The CDR3 covers 16 residues. The V segment lost 4 bases and the J segment 1 base; nucleotides outside the gene matches: 8. CDR1 MGHRA and CDR2 YSYEKL come from the germline V gene. The CDR3: CASSRAGQGLSYEQYF. CDR3 sequence (DNA): TGCGCCAGCAGCCGGGCGGGACAGGGACTTTCCTACGAGCAGTACTTC.

The rearrangement uses TRBV27 and TRBJ1-5; unclear D gene. The CDR3 is 16 amino acids. Trimming left V 5 bases short and J 4 bases short, with 18 bases between. Looked up from germline, CDR1 is MNHEY and CDR2 is SMNVEV (reference sequence). CDR3 region: CASSLRQNRGNQPQHF. In DNA form, the CDR3 reads TGTGCCAGCAGTCTACGTCAGAACAGAGGGAATCAGCCCCAGCATTTT.

The chain employs TRBV7-2 and TRBJ2-1; 9 nucleotides agree with TRBD2. The V and J ends lost 4 bases and 4 bases, in that order; junction bases with no gene match: 5. Germline V gene sequence: CDR1 SGHTA, CDR2 FQGNSA. The CDR3 is 15 residues long. This CDR3 is CASSSSSGVYNEQFF. Written as DNA, the CDR3 is TGTGCCAGCAGCTCGTCTAGCGGGGTATACAATGAGCAGTTCTTC. The full variable domain, with the rest looked up from reference TRBV7-2 and TRBJ2-1, is GAGVSQSPSNKVTEKGKDVELRCDPISGHTALYWYRQSLGQGLEFLIYFQGNSAPDKSGLPSDRFSAERTGGSVSTLTIQRTQQEDSAVYLCASSSSSGVYNEQFFGPGTRLTVL.

This chain joins TRBV4-2 and TRBJ2-2; 16 bases map to TRBD2. CDR1 and CDR2 (germline): LGHNA, YNFKEQ. The CDR3 has 18 amino acids. V dropped 7 bases and J dropped 6; count of bases not matched to a gene: 11. CDR3 loop: CASNPEGLAGGQPGELFF. The DNA for the CDR3 is TGTGCCAGCAACCCAGAGGGACTAGCGGGGGGGCAGCCCGGGGAGCTGTTTTTT.

The V gene is TRBV19, the J gene TRBJ1-2, with TRBD1 identical over 7 bases. Germline CDR1 and CDR2: LNHDA and SQIVND (reference sequence). Trimming removed 4 bases from V and 3 bases from J; junction bases left unmatched: 2. This CDR3 comprises 13 residues. The CDR3: CASSRTGDYGYTF. The CDR3 DNA reads TGTGCCAGTAGTAGAACAGGGGACTATGGCTACACCTTC.

Comment on this clone: This could be a read error, since a much larger clone is one nucleotide away. Other DNA sequences in this specimen translate into the identical CDR3. The chain recombines TRBV27 with TRBJ1-5; 7 bases map to TRBD1. This CDR3 contains 15 residues. Germline CDR1 and CDR2: MNHEY and SMNVEV (reference sequence). CDR3 protein: CASTEQGNSNQPQHF. The CDR3 DNA is TGTGCCAGCACCGAACAGGGGAATAGCAATCAGCCCCAACATTTT.

V is TRBV5-1 and J is TRBJ2-2; 8 bases agree with TRBD2. The CDR3 is made up of 14 amino acids. Germline V gives CDR1 SGHRS, CDR2 YFSETQ. V lost 3 bases, J lost 5 bases, and 3 bases stayed unmatched. DNA of the CDR3: TGCGCCAGCAGCTGGGGACTAGGTACCGGGGAGCTGTTTTTT. Amino acid sequence: CASSWGLGTGELFF.

The chain employs TRBV28 and TRBJ1-1; no firm D call. The CDR3 is made up of 14 amino acids. Per the germline V gene, CDR1 is MDHEN and CDR2 is SYDVKM. V was cut by 3 bases and J by 1 base, with 9 bases left in between. The CDR3 coding sequence is TGTGCCAGCAGTTTCGGGGTCCAGAACACTGAAGCTTTCTTT. It translates to CASSFGVQNTEAFF.

V is TRBV2 and J is TRBJ1-2; 9 bases line up with TRBD1. The CDR3 length is 14 residues. V trimming: 5 bases; J trimming: 6 bases; junction bases outside the gene matches: 7. Germline V gene lookup returns CDR1 SNHLY and CDR2 FYNNEI. CDR3 sequence (DNA): TGTGCCAGCAGTACCGGGACAGGGAAGGATGGCTACACCTTC. It encodes CASSTGTGKDGYTF.

The rearrangement uses TRBV7-3 and TRBJ2-2; TRBD2 matches at 8 bases. The CDR3 loop spans 16 amino acids. The V gene's germline CDR1 is SGHTA and CDR2 FQGTGA. The V and J ends lost 5 bases and 6 bases, in that order; junction bases with no gene match: 11. As DNA, the CDR3 is TGTGCCAGCAGCGACCAGACTAGCGCAAAGGCCGGGGAGCTGTTTTTT. Its translation: CASSDQTSAKAGELFF.

This clone appeared once. The rearrangement joins TRBV28 to TRBJ1-1, with D possibly TRBD1 on 5 matching bases. Trimming took 6 bases from V and 1 from J, leaving 12 bases between them. Per germline, CDR1 MDHEN and CDR2 SYDVKM. The CDR3 has 14 residues. DNA for the CDR3: TGTGCCAGCAGCTTACCGGGGGGGAACACTGAAGCTTTCTTT. It is translated as CASSLPGGNTEAFF.